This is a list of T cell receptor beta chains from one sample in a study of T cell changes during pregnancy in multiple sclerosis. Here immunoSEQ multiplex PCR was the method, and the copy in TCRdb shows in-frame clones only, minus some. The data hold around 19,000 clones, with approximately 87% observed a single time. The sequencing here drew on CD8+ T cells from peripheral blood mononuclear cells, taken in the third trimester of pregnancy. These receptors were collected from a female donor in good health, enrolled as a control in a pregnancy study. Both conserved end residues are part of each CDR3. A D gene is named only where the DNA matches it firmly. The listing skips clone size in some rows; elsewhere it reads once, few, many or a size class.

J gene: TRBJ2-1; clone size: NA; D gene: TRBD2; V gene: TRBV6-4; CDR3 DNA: TGTGCCAGCAGTGAATCAAGCGGGAGCGGCAATGAGCAGTTCTTC; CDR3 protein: CASSESSGSGNEQFF
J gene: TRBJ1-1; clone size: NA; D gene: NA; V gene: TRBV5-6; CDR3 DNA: TGTGCCAGCAGCTTGGTTCGGGACACTGAAGCTTTCTTT; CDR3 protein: CASSLVRDTEAFF
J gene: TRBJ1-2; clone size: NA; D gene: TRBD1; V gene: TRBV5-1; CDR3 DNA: TGCGCCAGCAGCTTGGGGCAGGGGGATATAGATGGCTACACCTTC; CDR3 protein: CASSLGQGDIDGYTF
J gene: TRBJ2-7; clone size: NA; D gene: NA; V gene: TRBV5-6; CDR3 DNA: TGTGCCAGCAGCACCACAGGTTCCTACGAGCAGTACTTC; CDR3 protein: CASSTTGSYEQYF
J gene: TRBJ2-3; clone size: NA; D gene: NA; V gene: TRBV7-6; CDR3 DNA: TGTGCCAGCAGCTCTAACACAGATACGCAGTATTTT; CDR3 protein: CASSSNTDTQYF
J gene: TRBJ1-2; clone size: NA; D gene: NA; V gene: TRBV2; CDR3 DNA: TGTGCCAGCAGTGAATCGCCCGAGATGAGCTTTTATGGCTACACCTTC; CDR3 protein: CASSESPEMSFYGYTF
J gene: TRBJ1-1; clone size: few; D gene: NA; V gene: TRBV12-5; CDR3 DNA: TGTGCTAGTGGTTTGTCCCAGGGAGGTATCACTGAAGCTTTCTTT; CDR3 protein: CASGLSQGGITEAFF
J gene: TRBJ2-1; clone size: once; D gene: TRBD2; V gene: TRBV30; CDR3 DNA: TGTGCCGGGGGACTAGCGGGGAACAATGAGCAGTTCTTC; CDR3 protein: CAGGLAGNNEQFF
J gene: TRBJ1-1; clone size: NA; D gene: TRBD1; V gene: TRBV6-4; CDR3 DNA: TGTGCCAGCAGTGACCGTGAGACAGGGGGCGATGGAGCTTTCTTT; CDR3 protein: CASSDRETGGDGAFF
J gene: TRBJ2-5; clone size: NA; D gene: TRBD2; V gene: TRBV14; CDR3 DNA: TGTGCCAGCAGCCCGCTGGGGACTAGCGTTGAGACCCAGTACTTC; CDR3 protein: CASSPLGTSVETQYF
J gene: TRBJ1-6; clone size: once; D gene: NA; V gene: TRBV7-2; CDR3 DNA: TGTGCCAGCAGCTTACGGGACTATAATTCACCCCTCCACTTT; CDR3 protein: CASSLRDYNSPLHF
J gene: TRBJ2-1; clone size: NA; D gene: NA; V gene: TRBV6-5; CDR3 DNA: TGTGCCAGCAGTTCCACTAGCAATCCTGAGCAGTTCTTC; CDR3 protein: CASSSTSNPEQFF
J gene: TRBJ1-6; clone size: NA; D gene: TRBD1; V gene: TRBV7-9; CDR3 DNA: TGTGCCAGCAGCCTGGGACAGGAGAATTCACCCCTCCACTTT; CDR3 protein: CASSLGQENSPLHF
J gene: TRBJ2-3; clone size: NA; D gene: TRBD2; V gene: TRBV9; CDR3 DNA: TGTGCCAGCAGCGTAGAACTAGCGGGAGGGGATACGCAGTATTTT; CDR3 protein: CASSVELAGGDTQYF
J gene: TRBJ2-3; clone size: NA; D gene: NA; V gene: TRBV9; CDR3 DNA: TGTGCCAGCGGTACTCCAGATACGCAGTATTTT; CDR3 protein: CASGTPDTQYF
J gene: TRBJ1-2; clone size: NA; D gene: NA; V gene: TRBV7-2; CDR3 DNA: TGTGCCAGCAGCCACTCTACAGAGAACCTCTATGGCTACACCTTC; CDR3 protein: CASSHSTENLYGYTF
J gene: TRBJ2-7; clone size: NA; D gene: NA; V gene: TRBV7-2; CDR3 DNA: TGTGCCAGCAGCTTAGCGGGGGGGCGCAACGAGCAGTACTTC; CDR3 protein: CASSLAGGRNEQYF
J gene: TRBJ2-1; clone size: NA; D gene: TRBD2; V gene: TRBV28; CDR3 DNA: TGTGCCAGCAGTTTATTGGCTAGCGGGGGAATATTCTACAATGAGCAGTTCTTC; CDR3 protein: CASSLLASGGIFYNEQFF
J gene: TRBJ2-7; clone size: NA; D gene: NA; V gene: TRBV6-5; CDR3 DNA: TGTGCCAGCAGTTACTCGAACGGACAAACCTACGAGCAGTACTTC; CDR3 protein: CASSYSNGQTYEQYF
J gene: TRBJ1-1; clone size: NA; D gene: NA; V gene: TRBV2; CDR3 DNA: TGTGCCAGCAGACCCGTGGAGGTCACTGAAGCTTTCTTT; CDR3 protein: CASRPVEVTEAFF
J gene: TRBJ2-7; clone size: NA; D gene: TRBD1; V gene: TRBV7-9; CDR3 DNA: TGTGCCAGCAGCTTAATCGCAGGATGGGACAGCTACGAGCAGTACTTC; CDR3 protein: CASSLIAGWDSYEQYF
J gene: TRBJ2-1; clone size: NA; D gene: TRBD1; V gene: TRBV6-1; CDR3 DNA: TGTGCCAGCATCCCGGGACAGGGGGAGTCCGATGAGCAGTTCTTC; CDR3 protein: CASIPGQGESDEQFF
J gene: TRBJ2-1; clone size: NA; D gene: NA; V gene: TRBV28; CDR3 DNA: TGTGCCAGCAGACTAGACCACTACAATGAGCAGTTCTTC; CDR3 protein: CASRLDHYNEQFF
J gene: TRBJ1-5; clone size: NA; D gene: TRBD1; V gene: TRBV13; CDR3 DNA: TGTGCCAGCAGCTTAGGGACAGGGAGCAATCAGCCCCAGCATTTT; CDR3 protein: CASSLGTGSNQPQHF
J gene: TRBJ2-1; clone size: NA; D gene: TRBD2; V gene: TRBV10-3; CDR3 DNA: TGTGCCATCAGTGAGTCTATGGCTAGCGGGGACCACAATGAGCAGTTCTTC; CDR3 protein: CAISESMASGDHNEQFF